Below are 9 T cell receptor beta chains sequenced from a single sample in a study of brain T cells in children with intractable seizures. Noted time point: blood from clinic visit 5 months post-surgery; TSC patient then seizure free. Clones were sequenced by immunoSEQ multiplex PCR, and TCRdb holds only the in-frame ones, with some missing. The sample has 340,000 or so clones, 93% seen once. Sequencing was performed on peripheral blood, taken 4 to 6 months after surgery. The receptors were gathered from a boy under two years old with tuberous sclerosis and intractable seizures.

This rearrangement joins TRBV24-1 to TRBJ2-3, with D possibly being TRBD2 (6 bases). This CDR3 is 16 amino acids long. Deletions cut 4 bases from V and 4 bases from J, with 17 bases between. Germline V gene data show CDR1 as KGHDR and CDR2 as SFDVKD. The CDR3 DNA is TGTGCCACCAGTGACGCCGGGGAGCGGGCTCCAGATACGCAGTATTTT. It codes for CATSDAGERAPDTQYF.

The rearrangement uses TRBV24-1 and TRBJ2-1; D could derive from TRBD1 or TRBD2 (7 bases each). Germline assignment: CDR1 KGHDR and CDR2 SFDVKD. The CDR3 totals 12 residues. V was clipped by 8 bases and J by 9 bases, with 13 bases between them. The CDR3 DNA is TGTGCCACCAACGGGGAGGGGGCTGAGCAGTTCTTC. Protein: CATNGEGAEQFF.

This sequence joins TRBV30 and TRBJ1-5; 9 bases are a match to TRBD1. Germline V gene data show CDR1 as GTSNPN and CDR2 as SVGIG (reference sequence). The CDR3 totals 14 residues. J was trimmed by 6 bases and V by 5 bases; bases with no gene match: 8. The CDR3 coding sequence is TGTGCCTGGGAGGCACAGGGGGCTGGTCAGCCCCAGCATTTT. Translated: CAWEAQGAGQPQHF.

The V call is TRBV25-1, the J call TRBJ1-2, with 8 bases aligning to TRBD1. This CDR3 region has 14 residues. The junction had 8 bases not matched to a gene; V was cut back by 4 bases and J by 7 bases. Germline CDR1 is MGHDK and CDR2 is SYGVNS. CDR3 DNA sequence: TGTGCCAGCAGTGGACCGACAGGGGCTATTGGCTACACCTTC. Translating it yields CASSGPTGAIGYTF.

The chain couples TRBV2 to TRBJ1-1, with D maybe TRBD1 (5 bases). The germline V gene encodes CDR1 SNHLY and CDR2 FYNNEI. The CDR3 has 15 amino acids. Between the trimmed V and J ends, which lost 6 bases and 2 bases, there was a span of 16 bases. The CDR3 spells CASRLDSHPNTEAFF. CDR3 DNA: TGTGCCAGCAGACTCGACAGCCACCCCAACACTGAAGCTTTCTTT.

This chain links TRBV6-4 with TRBJ2-3; 8 bases fit TRBD1. This CDR3 has 15 amino acids. CDR1 MRHNA and CDR2 SNTAGT come from the germline V gene. V lost 7 bases, J lost 2 bases, and 8 bases stayed unmatched. In DNA, the CDR3 is TGTGCCAGCACCCGGGACAGGCTATTCACAGATACGCAGTATTTT. It translates to CASTRDRLFTDTQYF.

V usage is TRBV7-6 and J usage is TRBJ2-6; D call uncertain. V was pared by 0 bases and J by 2 bases, with 5 bases between. The CDR3 runs to 15 residues. Germline values: CDR1 SGHVS, CDR2 FNYEAQ. The CDR3 DNA reads TGTGCCAGCAGCTTAGCCCCGCCTGGGGCCAACGTCCTGACTTTC. This encodes CASSLAPPGANVLTF.

The chain joins TRBV6-4 to TRBJ1-1; 8 bases match TRBD1. Germline-derived CDR1 and CDR2 are MRHNA and SNTAGT. This CDR3 region has 15 residues. J lost 5 bases, V lost 4 bases, and 9 bases had no gene match. DNA for the CDR3: TGTGCCAGCAGTGCCTCGGACAGGGTGGGGACTGAAGCTTTCTTT. It specifies CASSASDRVGTEAFF.

The rearrangement joins TRBV4-2 to TRBJ2-1; D remains unclear. CDR1 and CDR2 (germline): LGHNA, YNFKEQ. V lost 1 base, J lost 9 bases, and 7 bases lay in between. This CDR3 is 12 amino acids long. DNA for the CDR3: TGTGCCAGCAGCCAAGCTCGGACTGAGCAGTTCTTC. This sequence encodes CASSQARTEQFF.